This T cell receptor beta chain emerged from a study of blood T cell repertoires in COVID-19. Study summary: The study drew acute and convalescent COVID-19 samples from the United States, Italy and Spain. T cells, B-cell-depleted T cells, or PBMCs supplied cDNA or gDNA.

Under the authors' procedure: Quantification of nucleated cells was approximated via reference gene primer amplification. Clones were sequenced by immunoSEQ multiplex PCR, and TCRdb holds only the in-frame ones, with some missing. V, J and clone size are taken as reported in that table, and D and trimming were inferred from the DNA itself. This sample has about 160,000 clones; approximately 80% occur once, and the top ten carry more than 7%. Germline lookup yields CDR1 LGHNA and CDR2 YSLEER. The CDR3 contains 17 residues. Trimming pared 3 bases from V and 5 bases from J, leaving 21 bases between. V and J are TRBV4-3 and TRBJ2-3; possible D gene TRBD2, 7 bases. This TCR came from a woman older than 75 with active or convalescent COVID-19. The sample taken for sequencing was peripheral blood. CDR3 region: CASSHPLRGGALDTQYF. CDR3 coding DNA: TGCGCCAGCAGCCATCCCCTGAGGGGGGGGGCTCTAGATACGCAGTATTTT.